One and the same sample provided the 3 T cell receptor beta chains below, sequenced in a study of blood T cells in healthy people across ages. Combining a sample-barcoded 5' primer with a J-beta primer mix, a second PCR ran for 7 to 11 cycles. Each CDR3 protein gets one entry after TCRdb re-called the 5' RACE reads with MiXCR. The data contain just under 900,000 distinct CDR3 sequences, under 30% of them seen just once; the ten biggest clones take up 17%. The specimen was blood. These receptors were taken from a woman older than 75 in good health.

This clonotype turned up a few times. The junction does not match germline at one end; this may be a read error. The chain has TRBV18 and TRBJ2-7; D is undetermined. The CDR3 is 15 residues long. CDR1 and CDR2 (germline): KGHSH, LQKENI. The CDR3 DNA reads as TGTGCCAGCTCACCAGGGCATGACAACGGATACGGGCAGTACTTC. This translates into CASSPGHDNGYGQYF.

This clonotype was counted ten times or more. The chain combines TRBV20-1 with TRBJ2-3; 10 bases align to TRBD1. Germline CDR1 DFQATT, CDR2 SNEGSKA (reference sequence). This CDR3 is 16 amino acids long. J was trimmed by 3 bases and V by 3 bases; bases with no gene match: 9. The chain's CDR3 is CSASPPDRGGTDTQYF. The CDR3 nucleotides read TGCAGTGCTAGCCCACCGGACAGGGGGGGAACAGATACGCAGTATTTT.

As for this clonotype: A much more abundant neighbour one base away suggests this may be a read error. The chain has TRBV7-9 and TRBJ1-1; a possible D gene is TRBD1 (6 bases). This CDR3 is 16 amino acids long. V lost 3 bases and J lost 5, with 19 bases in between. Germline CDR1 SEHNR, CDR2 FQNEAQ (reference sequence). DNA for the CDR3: TGTGCCAGCAGCTTCCACGTCAGCTCCAGGGGAACTGAAGCTTTCTTT. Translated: CASSFHVSSRGTEAFF.